Listed below are T cell receptor beta chains from one sample, sequenced in a study of CD8 T cells in ankylosing spondylitis. TCRdb independently ran MiXCR on the 5' RACE reads; one entry per CDR3 protein. The sample includes about 540,000 distinct CDR3 sequences, about 13% of them seen just once. The specimen was blood, either unsorted or a sorted T cell fraction (not recorded which). The receptors originated from a male donor with ankylosing spondylitis. Both conserved end residues are part of each CDR3. The D gene is left open where the match is weak. Clone size is shown for a subset of rows, as once, few, many or a class of expanded clone.

.	many	TRBJ2-2	TRBV20-1	TGCAGTGCAGTATCCGAGACCGGGGAGACCGGGGAGCTGTTTTTT	CSAVSETGETGELFF
.	.	TRBJ1-1	TRBV5-1	TGCGCCAGCAGCTTGCGCCAGGTGGGGACTGAAGCTTTCTTT	CASSLRQVGTEAFF
.	.	TRBJ1-5	TRBV19	TGTGCCAGTGCAGGGAGCGGCAATCAGCCCCAGCATTTT	CASAGSGNQPQHF
TRBD1	.	TRBJ1-1	TRBV2	TGTGCCAGCAGTGTAAACGGACAGGGGGCGCCTAACACTGAAGCTTTCTTT	CASSVNGQGAPNTEAFF
.	.	TRBJ2-3	TRBV27	TGTGCCAGCAGTTTATCACCGGTCCGGACCAGAGGAGATACGCAGTATTTT	CASSLSPVRTRGDTQYF
.	.	TRBJ2-3	TRBV12-3/TRBV12-4	TGTGCCAGCAGCACCGTAACAGATACGCAGTATTTT	CASSTVTDTQYF
.	few	TRBJ1-3	TRBV4-1	TGCGCCAGCAGGTCGGGACAATTTGGAAACACCATATATTTT	CASRSGQFGNTIYF
TRBD1	.	TRBJ1-4	TRBV19	TGTGCCAGTAGTTCCGCGACAGGGGCTAATGAAAAACTGTTTTTT	CASSSATGANEKLFF
TRBD2	few	TRBJ2-3	TRBV27	TGTGCCAGCAGTCTAGGGACTAGCGGGATGGCCACAGATACGCAGTATTTT	CASSLGTSGMATDTQYF
.	many	TRBJ2-5	TRBV2	TGTGCCACCAGTGCTGGGTTACAAGAGACCCAGTACTTC	CATSAGLQETQYF
TRBD2	.	TRBJ2-5	TRBV10-3	TGTGCCATCAGTGGACTAGCGGGAGTCCAAGAGACCCAGTACTTC	CAISGLAGVQETQYF
.	.	TRBJ1-5	TRBV14	TGTGCCAGACACAGCACGAATCAGCCCCAGCATTTT	CARHSTNQPQHF
.	.	TRBJ1-4	TRBV20-1	TGCAGTGCTAGATGGGGGGGCAATGAAAAACTGTTTTTT	CSARWGGNEKLFF
TRBD1	few	TRBJ1-1	TRBV12-3/TRBV12-4	TGTGCCAGCAGTTCCTACAGGGGGGAAGCTTTCTTT	CASSSYRGEAFF
TRBD2	few	TRBJ2-4	TRBV10-3	TGTGCCATCAGTGATACCGGGGTCCGGGAGGACAAAAACATTCAGTACTTC	CAISDTGVREDKNIQYF
TRBD1	.	TRBJ1-6	TRBV7-2	TGTGCCAGCAGCGCCGGGACAGGGGGTAATTCACCCCTCCACTTT	CASSAGTGGNSPLHF
.	few	TRBJ2-3	TRBV10-3	TGTGCCATCAGCGCCTCGGGTCTGGGGACAGATACGCAGTATTTT	CAISASGLGTDTQYF
TRBD1	many	TRBJ1-2	TRBV2	TGTGCCAGCAGTGGGACAGGTACGGGCTACACCTTC	CASSGTGTGYTF
.	few	TRBJ2-3	TRBV4-2	TGTGCCAGCAGCCAAAAAGGGCAGTCGCTGCATACGCAGTATTTT	CASSQKGQSLHTQYF
TRBD1	few	TRBJ1-2	TRBV12-3/TRBV12-4	TGTGCCAGCAGTACTCCGGGACAGGGGGGCTACACCTTC	CASSTPGQGGYTF
.	.	TRBJ1-2	TRBV5-1	TGCGCCAGCAGCTGGGGGACGGAGTTCTATGGCTACACCTTC	CASSWGTEFYGYTF
.	.	TRBJ1-2	TRBV5-1	TGCGCCAGCAGCTTAGACCCGACCTATGGCTACACCTTC	CASSLDPTYGYTF
TRBD1	many	TRBJ1-3	TRBV7-2	TGTGCCAGCAGCTCCGGACAGGGAGGAAACACCATATATTTT	CASSSGQGGNTIYF
.	few	TRBJ1-2	TRBV10-3	TGTGCCATCAGTGTTCAGGGAGATACCATCTATGGCTACACCTTC	CAISVQGDTIYGYTF
.	many	TRBJ1-4	TRBV7-9	TGTGCCAGCAGTTTACAGGGAAATGAAAAACTGTTTTTT	CASSLQGNEKLFF
.	.	TRBJ1-5	TRBV12-3/TRBV12-4	TGTGCCAGCAGTTTGACACTGAGCAATCAGCCCCAGCATTTT	CASSLTLSNQPQHF
.	few	TRBJ1-5	TRBV15	TGTGCCACCAGCACCCGATCTACCCACGGCAATCAGCCCCAGCATTTT	CATSTRSTHGNQPQHF
.	many	TRBJ1-2	TRBV20-1	TGCAGTGCTAACTTAGAGGGGCGCTACCAAGGCGGCTATGGCTACACCTTC	CSANLEGRYQGGYGYTF
.	many	TRBJ2-3	TRBV10-1	TGCGCCAGCAGCTCACAAGGCACAGATACGCAGTATTTT	CASSSQGTDTQYF
TRBD2	few	TRBJ2-5	TRBV24-1	TGTGCCACCAGTGATACTAGCGGGAGCCCCATCATTAGAGAGACCCAGTACTTC	CATSDTSGSPIIRETQYF
.	.	TRBJ2-1	TRBV5-1	TGCGCCAGCAGCTTAGGAGGACATGAGGGCCTCAGGAATGAGCAGTTCTTC	CASSLGGHEGLRNEQFF
TRBD1	many	TRBJ2-7	TRBV5-1	TGCGCCAGCAGCTTGGCCTTCGGGACAGCCCTTTCAGATGAGCAGTACTTC	CASSLAFGTALSDEQYF
.	many	TRBJ2-1	TRBV9	TGTGCCAGCAGCGTCGGTAACACAGGGTACTCCTACAATGAGCAGTTCTTC	CASSVGNTGYSYNEQFF